Ten or more counts support the clone carrying this T cell receptor beta chain. Sequencing was performed with immunoSEQ multiplex PCR; in TCRdb, only in-frame clones are kept and a portion is missing. This sample carries some 100,000 clones, 70% to 90% of them seen once, and the ten largest clones take about 1.7%. The donors were in the roughly 120-subject validation cohort, distinct from the approximately 700-subject first cohort. The data are from a study of cytomegalovirus exposure and HLA in healthy donors. The clonotype comes from a man aged 18 to 30 in good health and CMV-seronegative. The sequencing sample was made of PBMCs.

The CDR3 region is CASSVGAYGYTF. The DNA for the CDR3 is TGTGCCAGTAGTGTTGGGGCTTATGGCTACACCTTC. The rearrangement joins TRBV19 to TRBJ1-2; TRBD1 is a possible D gene (5 bases). The CDR3 covers 12 residues. CDR1 and CDR2 from the germline V gene are LNHDA and SQIVND (reference sequence). The V and J ends lost 5 bases and 5 bases respectively, with 9 bases between them. The full variable domain, rest sourced from reference TRBV19 and TRBJ1-2, is DGGITQSPKYLFRKEGQNVTLSCEQNLNHDAMYWYRQDPGQGLRLIYYSQIVNDFQKGDIAEGYSVSREKKESFPLTVTSAQKNPTAFYLCASSVGAYGYTFGSGTRLTVV.